The clone carrying this T cell receptor (beta chain) occurred a few times. Its antigen is unidentified. This specimen belongs to a study of beta chain features in type 1 diabetes. Study results and caveats: Compared to healthy donors, patients appeared to have naive, central memory and Treg TCRB repertoires that were more alike. PCR might show a preference for shorter templates, equally across patients and controls. Within each of all four CD4+ subsets, Type 1 diabetes patients had TCRB CDR3s that were moderately but significantly shorter.

Via CD45RO/CCR7/CD25/CD127/CD95/CD27, cells of the CD4+ naive, central memory, regulatory and stem cell-like memory subsets were sorted. The authors reverse transcribed all of the isolated RNA, so sequencing captured expressed TCRB transcripts. Only in-frame clones appear in the TCRdb table, and some are missing; sequencing was by immunoSEQ multiplex PCR. The table lists 500,000 to 700,000 clones, less than 20% of them singletons. The sequence derives from a man aged 18 to 35 in good health. Material: naive CD4+ T cells from blood.

Here the CDR3 reads CASSYGLEDTQYF. In nucleotides, the CDR3 is TGTGCCAGCAGTTACGGACTGGAAGATACGCAGTATTTT. The rearrangement uses TRBV11-3 and TRBJ2-3, with a tentative D call TRBD2 (5 bases). Germline CDR1 reads SGHNT; CDR2 reads YENEEA. V was shortened by 6 bases and J by 5 bases, with 12 bases between the two germline ends. The CDR3 sequence is 13 residues long.